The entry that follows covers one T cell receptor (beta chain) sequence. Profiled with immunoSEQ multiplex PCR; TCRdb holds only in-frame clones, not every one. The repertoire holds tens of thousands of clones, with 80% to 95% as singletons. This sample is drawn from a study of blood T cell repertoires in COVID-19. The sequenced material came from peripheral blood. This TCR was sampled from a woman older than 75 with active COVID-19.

CDR3 in DNA: TGTGCCAGCAGCCAAGCCCCCCGGGACTCTACCTACGAGCAGTACTTC. It codes for CASSQAPRDSTYEQYF. The chain joins TRBV5-6 to TRBJ2-7, with D possibly TRBD2 on 6 matching bases. Trimming took 4 bases from V and 2 from J, leaving 19 bases between them. The germline CDR1 and CDR2 sequences are SGHDT and YYEEEE. The CDR3 runs 16 residues. The full variable domain, completed using reference TRBV5-6 and TRBJ2-7, is DAGVTQSPTHLIKTRGQQVTLRCSPKSGHDTVSWYQQALGQGPQFIFQYYEEEERQRGNFPDRFSGHQFPNYSSELNVNALLLGDSALYLCASSQAPRDSTYEQYFGPGTRLTVT.